What follows are 29 T cell receptor beta chains derived from one specimen sequenced in a study of T cells in Graves' hyperthyroidism and ophthalmopathy. Amplified regions were TCR beta CDR3 sequences from RNA transcripts. HTBI primers were used for first-round RT-PCR of the TCR CDR3. TCRdb reprocessed the multiplex PCR reads via MiXCR and lists one record per CDR3 protein. The table includes 400,000 to 550,000 distinct CDR3 sequences, under 15% detected once. Sequencing was performed on blood. These receptors all come from a woman younger than 30 with Graves' hyperthyroidism.

This clonotype has a handful of counts. V is TRBV20-1 and J is TRBJ2-1; D remains ambiguous. The V and J ends lost 3 bases and 6 bases respectively, with 6 bases between them. Per germline, CDR1 DFQATT and CDR2 SNEGSKA (reference sequence). The CDR3 sequence is 11 residues long. The CDR3 reads CSARLSNEQFF. The CDR3, as DNA: TGCAGTGCTAGGCTTAGCAATGAGCAGTTCTTC.

This clonotype was seen at least ten times. The chain employs TRBV28 and TRBJ2-5; D may be TRBD1 (6 bases). V was cut by 8 bases and J by 4 bases, with 14 bases left in between. The CDR3 is 13 residues long. CDR1 and CDR2 from the germline V gene are MDHEN and SYDVKM. The CDR3, as DNA: TGTGCCAGCCAAACAGGGAGCTTAGAGACCCAGTACTTC. Translating it yields CASQTGSLETQYF.

This clonotype occurred many times. The V call is TRBV27, the J call TRBJ2-2; tentatively, D is TRBD1 (5 bases). V lost 4 bases, J lost 3 bases, and 12 bases lay in between. CDR3 size: 15 residues. Germline V gene sequence: CDR1 MNHEY, CDR2 SMNVEV (reference sequence). This CDR3 is CASSSTTVYTGELFF. CDR3 nucleotide sequence: TGTGCCAGCAGTTCAACGACAGTATACACCGGGGAGCTGTTTTTT.

The rearrangement joins TRBV9 to TRBJ2-3; TRBD1 might be the D (6 bases). Trimming left V 7 bases short and J 2 bases short, with 11 bases between. Germline V lookup: CDR1 SGDLS, CDR2 YYNGEE. The CDR3 extends over 13 amino acids. The CDR3 bases are TGTGCCAGCCTCGACAGGTTCACAGATACGCAGTATTTT. Translated: CASLDRFTDTQYF.

This clonotype has more than one count but fewer than ten. The DNA for the CDR3 is TGTGCCAGCAGCTTAGTAGGACAGGGTATGGTCACTGAAGCTTTCTTT. Protein sequence: CASSLVGQGMVTEAFF. This rearrangement joins TRBV11-3 to TRBJ1-1; 8 bases map to TRBD1. This CDR3 region has 16 residues. V was clipped by 1 base and J by 4 bases; unmatched bases: 8. Germline V gene lookup returns CDR1 SGHNT and CDR2 YENEEA.

This clonotype was picked up many times. This chain links TRBV7-3 with TRBJ2-3, with 9 nucleotides matching TRBD1. From germline, CDR1 is SGHTA and CDR2 FQGTGA. CDR3 length: 12 amino acids. Trimming removed 4 bases from V and 8 bases from J; junction bases left unmatched: 1. CDR3 DNA: TGTGCCAGCAGCTCGGACAGGGGTACGCAGTATTTT. Amino acid sequence: CASSSDRGTQYF.

The sample holds many counts of this clonotype. The chain carries TRBV3-1 and TRBJ1-2; D might be TRBD1 (5 bases). The CDR3 extends over 13 amino acids. CDR1 and CDR2 (germline): LGHDT, YNNKEL (reference sequence). V dropped 3 bases and J dropped 8 bases, with 13 bases sitting between them. CDR3 amino acids: CASSQGREEGYTF. CDR3 bases: TGTGCCAGCAGCCAGGGGCGGGAAGAGGGCTACACCTTC.

The sample holds many counts of this clonotype. The V and J genes are TRBV2 and TRBJ1-5; D is ambiguous. Trimming took 5 bases from V and 2 from J, leaving 10 bases between them. The CDR3 extends over 14 amino acids. CDR1 is SNHLY and CDR2 is FYNNEI in the germline V gene. The CDR3 is CASSRPSGNQPQHF. In nucleotides, the CDR3 is TGTGCCAGCAGTCGCCCTTCCGGCAATCAGCCCCAGCATTTT.

This clonotype was recorded at least ten times. The CDR3 spells CASSRGPTDTQYF. CDR3 bases: TGCGCCAGCAGCCGTGGGCCCACAGATACGCAGTATTTT. This chain uses TRBV5-1 with TRBJ2-3; D ambiguous. Trimming cost V 4 bases and J 2 bases, with 8 bases left between them. CDR1 and CDR2 from the germline V gene are SGHRS and YFSETQ. There are 13 residues in the CDR3.

This clonotype was seen a few times. This chain joins TRBV5-1 and TRBJ2-7; 9 bases are shared with TRBD1. The V gene end was trimmed by 3 bases and the J gene end by 5 bases; junction bases not matched to a gene: 3. CDR3 length: 13 amino acids. CDR1 is SGHRS, CDR2 YFSETQ, per germline. The CDR3, as DNA: TGCGCCAGCAGCTCCGGGACAGGGCACGAGCAGTACTTC. Protein product: CASSSGTGHEQYF.

The sample holds many counts of this clonotype. The rearrangement joins TRBV30 to TRBJ1-4; no clear D. The germline CDR1 and CDR2 sequences are GTSNPN and SVGIG (reference sequence). Trimming removed 2 bases at V and 8 bases at J, with 9 bases between. The CDR3 totals 12 residues. The CDR3 DNA sequence: TGTGCCTGGAGTCTAATGGGGGAAAAACTGTTTTTT. The encoded protein is CAWSLMGEKLFF.

V gene TRBV24-1 combines with J gene TRBJ2-1; weak D call: TRBD1 (5 bases). The germline V gene encodes CDR1 KGHDR and CDR2 SFDVKD. V lost 4 bases to trimming and J lost 8 bases, with 11 bases between them. The CDR3 runs to 13 residues. CDR3 coding DNA: TGTGCCACCAGTGACACAGGATGGGATGAGCAGTTCTTC. Encoded protein: CATSDTGWDEQFF.

The chain uses TRBV5-1 and TRBJ2-3; the D gene is possibly TRBD2 (7 bases). The CDR3 spans 15 residues. Trimming removed 5 bases from V and 0 bases from J, with 13 bases in between. The germline gives CDR1 SGHRS, CDR2 YFSETQ. CDR3 loop: CASSRGATSTDTQYF. As DNA, the CDR3 is TGCGCCAGCAGTCGGGGGGCGACTAGCACAGATACGCAGTATTTT.

This clonotype was observed at least ten times. This sequence joins TRBV27 and TRBJ1-2; 10 nucleotides align to TRBD1. Germline trimming cut 4 bases from V and 10 bases from J; bases unmatched to any gene: 9. The CDR3 has 14 residues. Germline V gene lookup returns CDR1 MNHEY and CDR2 SMNVEV (reference sequence). The CDR3 nucleotides are TGTGCCAGCAGTTATACCCGGGACAGGGGTCCCTACACCTTC. It specifies CASSYTRDRGPYTF.

The chain recombines TRBV7-9 with TRBJ1-5; 7 bases align to TRBD1. The J segment lost 0 bases and the V segment lost 4 bases, leaving 12 bases of the junction unmatched. The CDR3 is 18 amino acids. Looked up from germline, CDR1 is SEHNR and CDR2 is FQNEAQ (reference sequence). This CDR3 is CASSSGGRQRDSNQPQHF. CDR3 sequence (DNA): TGTGCCAGCAGCTCAGGGGGGCGGCAAAGAGATAGCAATCAGCCCCAGCATTTT.

This clonotype was observed at least ten times. V usage is TRBV11-2 and J usage is TRBJ1-2, with a possible D match to TRBD1 (6 bases). Germline lookup yields CDR1 SGHAT and CDR2 FQNNGV. Trimming left V 5 bases short and J 4 bases short, with 14 bases between. The CDR3 is 14 residues long. As DNA, the CDR3 is TGTGCCAGCAGCCCCTCTAGACAGGTCTATGGCTACACCTTC. Its translation is CASSPSRQVYGYTF.

V is TRBV9 and J is TRBJ2-1; D gene ambiguous. The CDR3 is 12 amino acids. In germline, CDR1 is SGDLS, CDR2 YYNGEE. V shed 2 bases and J shed 7 bases, with 7 bases lying between them. This CDR3 reads CASSVGSNEQFF. The DNA for the CDR3 is TGTGCCAGCAGCGTCGGCTCTAATGAGCAGTTCTTC.

This clonotype was recorded many times. V usage is TRBV3-1 and J usage is TRBJ2-7; 13 bases agree with TRBD2. The CDR3 is 15 residues long. The germline V gene encodes CDR1 LGHDT and CDR2 YNNKEL (reference sequence). V dropped 4 bases and J dropped 2; count of bases not matched to a gene: 2. The CDR3 nucleotides are TGTGCCAGCAGCCGGACTAGCGGGGGACCCTACGAGCAGTACTTC. Amino acids: CASSRTSGGPYEQYF.

This chain links TRBV4-1 with TRBJ2-3, with 10 bases that match TRBD2. J was trimmed by 6 bases and V by 1 base; bases with no gene match: 7. This CDR3 has 16 amino acids. The germline V gene encodes CDR1 MGHRA and CDR2 YSYEKL. In nucleotides, the CDR3 is TGCGCCAGCAGCCAAGGCTCTAGCGGGAGTGGGGATACGCAGTATTTT. This encodes CASSQGSSGSGDTQYF.

The chain employs TRBV27 and TRBJ1-2; D perhaps matches TRBD1 (6 bases). The V gene lost 6 bases and the J gene lost 0 bases, with 17 bases spanning the gap. CDR3 size: 16 residues. Germline V gene lookup returns CDR1 MNHEY and CDR2 SMNVEV (reference sequence). Here the CDR3 DNA reads TGTGCCAGCAGGACGGACAGACGGCATCCTAACTATGGCTACACCTTC. Translation gives CASRTDRRHPNYGYTF.

This clonotype was seen at least ten times. The chain combines TRBV29-1 with TRBJ2-3; D may be TRBD1 (6 bases). The CDR3 covers 14 residues. Germline-derived CDR1 and CDR2 are SQVTM and ANQGSEA. Trimming left V 3 bases short and J 0 bases short, with 10 bases between. The DNA for the CDR3 is TGCAGCGTTGATAGAGGGGGAAGCACAGATACGCAGTATTTT. Translated: CSVDRGGSTDTQYF.

This clonotype was recorded at least ten times. The rearrangement uses TRBV6-1 and TRBJ2-1; a possible D gene is TRBD1 (5 bases). This CDR3 comprises 14 residues. V shed 4 bases and J shed 2 bases, with 9 bases lying between them. CDR1 and CDR2 from the germline V gene are MNHNS and SASEGT. This chain's CDR3 is CASSVDSTYNEQFF. The CDR3 DNA reads TGTGCCAGCAGTGTTGACAGCACCTACAATGAGCAGTTCTTC.

This clonotype was observed many times. The chain links TRBV7-3 to TRBJ2-1; TRBD2 matches at 10 bases. The V gene end was trimmed by 5 bases and the J gene end by 6 bases; junction bases not matched to a gene: 10. The germline V gene has CDR1 SGHTA and CDR2 FQGTGA. The CDR3 runs to 16 residues. Here the CDR3 DNA reads TGTGCCAGCAGCCTAGAGGGGGCTAGCGGGAGCAATGAGCAGTTCTTC. It translates to CASSLEGASGSNEQFF. The variable domain in full, completed from reference TRBV7-3 and TRBJ2-1, reads GAGVSQTPSNKVTEKGKYVELRCDPISGHTALYWYRQSLGQGPEFLIYFQGTGAADDSGLPNDRFFAVRPEGSVSTLKIQRTERGDSAVYLCASSLEGASGSNEQFFGPGTRLTVL.

About this clonotype itself: A clone one base away is much larger, so this may be a read error. This chain links TRBV11-2 with TRBJ2-1, with 9 positions matching TRBD2. The CDR3 has 14 residues. J was trimmed by 9 bases and V by 5 bases; bases with no gene match: 8. From germline, CDR1 is SGHAT and CDR2 FQNNGV. CDR3 residues: CASSVAGENSEQFF. The CDR3, as DNA: TGTGCCAGCAGCGTAGCGGGGGAGAACAGTGAGCAGTTCTTC.

Only a few counts were recorded for this clonotype. The CDR3 spells CASRQLYGYTF. CDR3 nucleotide sequence: TGTGCCAGCAGGCAGCTTTATGGCTACACCTTC. V and J are TRBV6-1 and TRBJ1-2; D remains ambiguous. Looked up from germline, CDR1 is MNHNS and CDR2 is SASEGT. V shed 6 bases and J shed 5 bases, with 7 bases lying between them. The CDR3 spans 11 residues.

Many counts were recorded for this clonotype. The CDR3 DNA follows: TGTGCCAGCAGTGAGGGGTTAGGGGCAGGCTACGAGCAGTACTTC. Translating gives CASSEGLGAGYEQYF. V usage is TRBV6-1 and J usage is TRBJ2-7, with D possibly being TRBD1 (5 bases). V lost 3 bases and J 3 bases, leaving 15 bases between the germline ends. The CDR3 has 15 amino acids. Per the germline V gene, CDR1 is MNHNS and CDR2 is SASEGT.

The table lists this clonotype with many counts. The chain carries TRBV11-3 and TRBJ1-6; the match to TRBD1 covers 8 bases. The V gene end was trimmed by 5 bases and the J gene end by 10 bases; junction bases not matched to a gene: 7. This CDR3 region has 14 residues. The germline CDR1 and CDR2 sequences are SGHNT and YENEEA. The CDR3, as DNA: TGTGCCAGCAGCCTGACAGGGGACGGCTCACCCCTCCACTTT. Protein: CASSLTGDGSPLHF.

In this sample, this clonotype turned up many times. V gene TRBV7-9 combines with J gene TRBJ2-7, with a weak D call TRBD2 (6 bases). The CDR3 loop spans 14 amino acids. V lost 4 bases, J lost 4 bases, and 14 bases lay in between. The germline CDR1 and CDR2 sequences are SEHNR and FQNEAQ (reference sequence). The CDR3 coding sequence is TGTGCCAGCAGCTCGGGGGTCGTTGATTACGAGCAGTACGTC. Translated: CASSSGVVDYEQYV.

This clonotype has ten or more counts. The chain has TRBV9 and TRBJ1-1, with TRBD1 as a possible D gene (5 bases). V was trimmed by 7 bases and J by 1 base, leaving 17 bases between them. The germline V gene has CDR1 SGDLS and CDR2 YYNGEE. The CDR3 contains 15 residues. CDR3 region: CASGPGGGENTEAFF. CDR3 DNA sequence: TGTGCCAGCGGGCCGGGCGGGGGTGAGAACACTGAAGCTTTCTTT.